A selection of T cell receptor beta chains follows, all from one sample in a study of blood T cell repertoires in COVID-19. Produced via immunoSEQ multiplex PCR; TCRdb's table is partial and in-frame only. In the table there are some 270,000 clones, around 85% of which are singletons. Sequencing input: PBMCs or T cells enriched from blood (not recorded which). All receptors come from a woman in her forties or fifties with acute COVID-19. The conserved cysteine and the conserved F or W are not part of the CDR3 here. The size of a clone is reported for some rows only, either as once, few or many, or as a class for expanded clones.

j_call | clone_size | v_call | cdr3_aa
TRBJ2-5 | . | TRBV5-1 | ASSLEGAGETQY
TRBJ1-5 | . | TRBV6-5 | ASGTGKDQPQH
TRBJ1-3 | . | TRBV19 | ASRTGSSGNTIY
TRBJ2-1 | . | TRBV3-1/TRBV3-2 | ASSQVRAHEQF
TRBJ1-5 | . | TRBV27 | ASSPETGSSNQPQH
TRBJ1-1 | . | TRBV9 | ASRRGTANTEAF
TRBJ1-1 | few | TRBV27 | ASSFSLNMNTEAF
TRBJ2-1 | . | TRBV10-3 | AILPGLAGGGHNEQF
TRBJ2-1 | . | TRBV5-1 | ASSLSAAISYNEQF
TRBJ1-6 | few | TRBV7-2 | ASSLEGSSYNSPLH
TRBJ1-6 | . | TRBV2 | ASIREYLNSPLH
TRBJ1-6 | . | TRBV12-5 | ASGLFMAESSNSPLH
TRBJ2-3 | once | TRBV7-2 | ASSPGLSTDTQY
TRBJ1-5 | . | TRBV6-5 | ASSYSSRVNQPQH
TRBJ2-2 | . | TRBV6-2/TRBV6-3 | ASSYFAGELF
TRBJ2-1 | . | TRBV24-1 | ATSGSGNEQF
TRBJ1-2 | . | TRBV2 | ASSQVREDAGYT
TRBJ2-2 | . | TRBV11-3 | ASSAGTGQSLNTGELF
TRBJ1-1 | . | TRBV11-2 | ASSLRPADFEAF
TRBJ1-5 | . | TRBV19 | ASSPGQGNNQPQH
TRBJ1-1 | . | TRBV7-9 | ASSLELLTEAF
TRBJ1-4 | . | TRBV2 | AGGGGSNEKLF
TRBJ1-6 | . | TRBV9 | ASSPRDSYNSPLH
TRBJ2-7 | . | TRBV7-9 | ASSTGGQGAYEQY
TRBJ2-1 | . | TRBV18 | ASSLKGLAGGYNEQF
TRBJ1-5 | few | TRBV5-4 | ASSSGQGNQPQH
TRBJ1-6 | . | TRBV7-8 | ASSLGVGGVNSPLH
TRBJ2-3 | . | TRBV19 | ASSIGGLSTDTQY
TRBJ2-7 | . | TRBV10-2 | ASRESSGGAYEQY
TRBJ2-3 | . | TRBV14 | ASSPLGAGSTDTQY
TRBJ1-2 | many | TRBV5-8 | ASSLMVSDRVRANYGYT
TRBJ2-2 | . | TRBV10-2 | ASSAGNTGELF
TRBJ2-7 | . | TRBV7-9 | ASSSLKGGPSSYEQY
TRBJ1-1 | . | TRBV6-2/TRBV6-3 | ASSASTGGTTEAF
TRBJ1-1 | . | TRBV3-1/TRBV3-2 | ASSQGTGNTEAF
TRBJ2-2 | . | TRBV5-4 | ASRSGTGVGELF
TRBJ1-5 | . | TRBV29-1 | SVGGSNQPQH
TRBJ1-1 | . | TRBV5-1 | ASSLEGAGTEAF
TRBJ1-2 | . | TRBV11-2 | ASSLVGVGDGYT
TRBJ2-1 | . | TRBV5-1 | ASRTTGVSYNEQF
TRBJ1-1 | . | TRBV10-2 | ASSEGPTGNTEAF
TRBJ2-1 | . | TRBV18 | ASSPRAGGNNEQF
TRBJ2-7 | few | TRBV29-1 | SVVLLAGPYEQY
TRBJ2-7 | . | TRBV2 | ASTTGGSRVEQY
TRBJ1-4 | . | TRBV6-5 | ASSSDRVATNEKLF
TRBJ2-7 | . | TRBV4-3 | ASSQGFGGANSYEQY
TRBJ1-6 | . | TRBV6-6 | ASSRTGGLSSYNSPLH
TRBJ2-5 | . | TRBV7-2 | ASSYFQISGVGTQY
TRBJ1-2 | . | TRBV6-5 | ASSPGQGAGYT
TRBJ1-4 | . | TRBV27 | ASRSGGIGEKLF
TRBJ2-2 | few | TRBV19 | ASRGQGLTGELF
TRBJ2-5 | . | TRBV11-2 | ASSLAGQRAQY
TRBJ1-5 | . | TRBV6-5 | ASVRTGGAGQPQH
TRBJ2-1 | . | TRBV4-3 | ASRSHYNEQF
TRBJ1-2 | . | TRBV27 | ASNGGFGYT
TRBJ1-1 | . | TRBV19 | ASSTTRGANTEAF
TRBJ1-2 | . | TRBV2 | ASSGRTGYGGYT
TRBJ2-3 | . | TRBV21-1 | ASRGGDADTQY
TRBJ2-1 | . | TRBV19 | ASSMRPDYNEQF
TRBJ1-2 | . | TRBV19 | ASSPRPREFNYGYT